This TCR beta chain appears in the sequencing data of a study of Graves' ophthalmopathy and Graves' hyperthyroidism. Scientists amplified the TCR beta CDR3 regions from RNA transcripts. Second-round multiplex PCR came after a first-round RT-PCR that employed HTBI primers. TCRdb used MiXCR to reprocess the multiplex PCR reads, holding one entry per CDR3 protein. This table holds 52,000 or so distinct CDR3 sequences, approximately 52% found once. On this clonotype: Its specificity is unknown.

Trimming removed 0 bases from V and 7 bases from J, with 16 bases in between. Germline values: CDR1 SGDLS, CDR2 YYNGEE. There are 15 residues in the CDR3. Overall study findings and caveats: Ophthalmopathy was separated from stable hyperthyroidism by a 13-signature model with approximately 91% sensitivity and approximately 81% specificity.

Sequencing was done on a sample of peripheral blood. This chain joins TRBV9 and TRBJ1-2; D call uncertain. The origin of this receptor is an adult woman with Graves' ophthalmopathy. The CDR3 protein is CASSVVDQAIGGYTF. CDR3 bases: TGTGCCAGCAGCGTAGTGGACCAAGCGATCGGTGGCTACACCTTC.